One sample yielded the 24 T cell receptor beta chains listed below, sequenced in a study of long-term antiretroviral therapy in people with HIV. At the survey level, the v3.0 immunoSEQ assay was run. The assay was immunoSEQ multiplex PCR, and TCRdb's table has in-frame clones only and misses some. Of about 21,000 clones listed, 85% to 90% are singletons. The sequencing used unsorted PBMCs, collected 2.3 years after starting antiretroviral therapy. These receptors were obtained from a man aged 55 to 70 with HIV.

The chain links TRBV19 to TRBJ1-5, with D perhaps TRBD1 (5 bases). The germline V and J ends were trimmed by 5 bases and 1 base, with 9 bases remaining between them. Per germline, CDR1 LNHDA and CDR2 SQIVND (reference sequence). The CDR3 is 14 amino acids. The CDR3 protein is CASSVTGSNQPQHF. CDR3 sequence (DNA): TGTGCCAGTAGTGTAACAGGAAGCAATCAGCCCCAGCATTTT.

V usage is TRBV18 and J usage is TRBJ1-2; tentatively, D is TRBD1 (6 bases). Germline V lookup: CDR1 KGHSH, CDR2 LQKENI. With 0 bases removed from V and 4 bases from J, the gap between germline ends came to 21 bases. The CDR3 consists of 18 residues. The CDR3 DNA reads TGTGCCAGCTCACCACCGGGCGGATTGATACAGGGCCCCTATGGCTACACCTTC. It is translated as CASSPPGGLIQGPYGYTF.

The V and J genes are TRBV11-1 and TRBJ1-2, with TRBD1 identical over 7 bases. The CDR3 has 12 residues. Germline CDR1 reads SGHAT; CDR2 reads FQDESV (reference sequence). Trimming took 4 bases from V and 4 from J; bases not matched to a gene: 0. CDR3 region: CASSWDSYGYTF. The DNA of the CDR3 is TGTGCCAGCAGCTGGGACAGCTATGGCTACACCTTC.

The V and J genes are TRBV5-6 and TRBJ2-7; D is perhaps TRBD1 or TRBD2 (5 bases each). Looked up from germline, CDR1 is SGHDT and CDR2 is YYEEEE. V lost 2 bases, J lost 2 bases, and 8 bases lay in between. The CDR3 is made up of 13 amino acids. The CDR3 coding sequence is TGTGCCAGCAGCTTAGGGACCCCCTACGAGCAGTACTTC. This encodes CASSLGTPYEQYF.

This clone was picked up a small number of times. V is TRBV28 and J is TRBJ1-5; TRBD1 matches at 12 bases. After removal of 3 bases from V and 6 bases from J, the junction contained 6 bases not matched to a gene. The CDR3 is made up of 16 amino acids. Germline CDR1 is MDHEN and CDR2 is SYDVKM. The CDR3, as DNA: TGTGCCAGCAGTTTGACCGGGACAGGGGGCGTTCAGCCCCAGCATTTT. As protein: CASSLTGTGGVQPQHF.

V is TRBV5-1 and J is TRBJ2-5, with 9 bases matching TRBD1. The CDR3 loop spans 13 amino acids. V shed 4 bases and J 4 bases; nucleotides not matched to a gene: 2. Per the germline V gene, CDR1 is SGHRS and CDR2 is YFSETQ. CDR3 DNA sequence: TGCGCCAGCAGCATGACAGGGGGAGAGACCCAGTACTTC. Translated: CASSMTGGETQYF.

CDR3 in amino acids: CASSPQQTSGGVSTDTQYF. The CDR3 nucleotides are TGTGCCAGCTCCCCTCAACAAACTAGCGGGGGGGTAAGCACAGATACGCAGTATTTT. The V and J genes are TRBV18 and TRBJ2-3, with 13 bases aligning to TRBD2. Germline assignment: CDR1 KGHSH and CDR2 LQKENI. V lost 6 bases to trimming and J lost 0 bases; unmatched junction nucleotides: 12. The CDR3 runs to 19 residues. Drawing the rest from reference TRBV18 and TRBJ2-3, the complete variable domain is NAGVMQNPRHLVRRRGQEARLRCSPMKGHSHVYWYRQLPEEGLKFMVYLQKENIIDESGMPKERFSAEFPKEGPSILRIQQVVRGDSAAYFCASSPQQTSGGVSTDTQYFGPGTRLTVL.

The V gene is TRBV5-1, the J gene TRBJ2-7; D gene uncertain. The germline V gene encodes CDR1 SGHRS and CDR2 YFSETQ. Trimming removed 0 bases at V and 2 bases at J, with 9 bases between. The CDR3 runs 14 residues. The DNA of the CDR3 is TGCGCCAGCAGCTTGGAACAGCTCCCCTACGAGCAGTACTTC. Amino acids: CASSLEQLPYEQYF.

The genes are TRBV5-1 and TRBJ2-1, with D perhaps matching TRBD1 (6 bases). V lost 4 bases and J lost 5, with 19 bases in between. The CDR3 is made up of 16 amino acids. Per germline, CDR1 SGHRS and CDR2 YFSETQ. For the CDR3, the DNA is TGCGCCAGCAGCCTCTTCCCCGCCGAGGGGGACAATGAGCAGTTCTTC. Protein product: CASSLFPAEGDNEQFF. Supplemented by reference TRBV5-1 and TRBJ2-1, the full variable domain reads KAGVTQTPRYLIKTRGQQVTLSCSPISGHRSVSWYQQTPGQGLQFLFEYFSETQRNKGNFPGRFSGRQFSNSRSEMNVSTLELGDSALYLCASSLFPAEGDNEQFFGPGTRLTVL.

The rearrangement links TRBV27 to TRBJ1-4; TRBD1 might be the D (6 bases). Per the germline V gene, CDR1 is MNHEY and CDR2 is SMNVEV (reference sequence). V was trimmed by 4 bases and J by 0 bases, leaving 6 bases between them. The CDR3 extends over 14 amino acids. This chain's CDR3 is CASSWTATNEKLFF. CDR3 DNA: TGTGCCAGCAGTTGGACAGCAACTAATGAAAAACTGTTTTTT.

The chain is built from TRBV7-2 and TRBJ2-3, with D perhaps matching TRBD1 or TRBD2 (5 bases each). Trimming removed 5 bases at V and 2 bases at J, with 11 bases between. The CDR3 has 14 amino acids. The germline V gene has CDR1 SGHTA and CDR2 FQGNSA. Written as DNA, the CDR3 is TGTGCCAGCAGCCCTGGGGGTTCCACAGATACGCAGTATTTT. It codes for CASSPGGSTDTQYF. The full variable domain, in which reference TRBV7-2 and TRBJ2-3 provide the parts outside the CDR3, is GAGVSQSPSNKVTEKGKDVELRCDPISGHTALYWYRQSLGQGLEFLIYFQGNSAPDKSGLPSDRFSAERTGGSVSTLTIQRTQQEDSAVYLCASSPGGSTDTQYFGPGTRLTVL.

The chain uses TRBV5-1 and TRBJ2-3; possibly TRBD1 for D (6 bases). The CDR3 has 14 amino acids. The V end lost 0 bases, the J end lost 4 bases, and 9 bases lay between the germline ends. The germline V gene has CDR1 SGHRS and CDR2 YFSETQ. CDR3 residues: CASSLAGAADTQYF. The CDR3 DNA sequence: TGCGCCAGCAGCTTGGCAGGGGCAGCAGATACGCAGTATTTT.

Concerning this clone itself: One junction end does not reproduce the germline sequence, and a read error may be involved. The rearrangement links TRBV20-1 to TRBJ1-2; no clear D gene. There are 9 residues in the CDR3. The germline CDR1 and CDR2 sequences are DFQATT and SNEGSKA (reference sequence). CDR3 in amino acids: CSARPGRAF. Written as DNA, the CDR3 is TGCAGTGCTAGGCCGGGTCGCGCCTTC.

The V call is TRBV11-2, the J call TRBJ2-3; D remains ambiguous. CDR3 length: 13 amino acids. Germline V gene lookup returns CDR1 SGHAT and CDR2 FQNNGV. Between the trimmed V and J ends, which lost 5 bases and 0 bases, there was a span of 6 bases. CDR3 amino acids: CASSRPSTDTQYF. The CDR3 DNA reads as TGTGCCAGCAGCCGCCCTAGCACAGATACGCAGTATTTT.

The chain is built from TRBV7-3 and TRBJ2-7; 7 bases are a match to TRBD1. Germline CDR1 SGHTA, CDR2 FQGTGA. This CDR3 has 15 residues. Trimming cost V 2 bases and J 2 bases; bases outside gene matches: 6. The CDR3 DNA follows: TGTGCCAGCAGCTTAGGGTTGGGGACAGCCTACGAGCAGTACTTC. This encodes CASSLGLGTAYEQYF.

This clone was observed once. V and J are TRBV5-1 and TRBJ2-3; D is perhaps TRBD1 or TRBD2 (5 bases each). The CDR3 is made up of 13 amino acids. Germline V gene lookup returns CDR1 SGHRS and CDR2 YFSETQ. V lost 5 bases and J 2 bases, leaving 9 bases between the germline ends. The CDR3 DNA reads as TGCGCCAGCAGTCGAGGGGTCACAGATACGCAGTATTTT. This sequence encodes CASSRGVTDTQYF.

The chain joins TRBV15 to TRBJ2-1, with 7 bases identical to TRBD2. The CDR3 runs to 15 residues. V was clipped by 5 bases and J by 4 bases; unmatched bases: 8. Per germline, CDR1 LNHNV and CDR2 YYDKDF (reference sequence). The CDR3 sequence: CATSPETGLYNEQFF. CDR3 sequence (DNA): TGTGCCACCAGCCCCGAAACGGGACTATACAATGAGCAGTTCTTC. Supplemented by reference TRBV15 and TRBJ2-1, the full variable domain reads DAMVIQNPRYQVTQFGKPVTLSCSQTLNHNVMYWYQQKSSQAPKLLFHYYDKDFNNEADTPDNFQSRRPNTSFCFLDIRSPGLGDTAMYLCATSPETGLYNEQFFGPGTRLTVL.

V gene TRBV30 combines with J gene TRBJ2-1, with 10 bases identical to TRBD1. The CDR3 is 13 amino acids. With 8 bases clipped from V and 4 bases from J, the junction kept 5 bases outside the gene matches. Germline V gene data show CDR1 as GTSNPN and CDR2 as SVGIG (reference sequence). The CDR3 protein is CARDRGSYNEQFF. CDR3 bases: TGTGCCCGGGACAGGGGATCTTACAATGAGCAGTTCTTC.

The CDR3 protein is CASSPESFSLLYEQYF. In DNA, the CDR3 is TGCGCCAGCAGCCCGGAAAGTTTTAGTTTACTCTACGAGCAGTACTTC. The rearrangement joins TRBV5-1 to TRBJ2-7; D remains ambiguous. The ends were cut back, 4 bases at V and 3 bases at J, with 20 bases in the middle. There are 16 residues in the CDR3. Looked up from germline, CDR1 is SGHRS and CDR2 is YFSETQ.

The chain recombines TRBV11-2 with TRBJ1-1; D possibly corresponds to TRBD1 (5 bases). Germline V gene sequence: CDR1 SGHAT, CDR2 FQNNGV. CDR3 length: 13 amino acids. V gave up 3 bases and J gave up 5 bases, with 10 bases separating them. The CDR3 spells CASSFGQGTEAFF. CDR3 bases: TGTGCCAGCAGCTTCGGGCAGGGAACTGAAGCTTTCTTT.

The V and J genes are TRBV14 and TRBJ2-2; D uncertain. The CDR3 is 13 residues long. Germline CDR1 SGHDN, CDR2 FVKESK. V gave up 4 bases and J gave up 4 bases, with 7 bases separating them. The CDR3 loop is CASSPEITGELFF. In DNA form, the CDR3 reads TGTGCCAGCAGCCCCGAGATCACCGGGGAGCTGTTTTTT.

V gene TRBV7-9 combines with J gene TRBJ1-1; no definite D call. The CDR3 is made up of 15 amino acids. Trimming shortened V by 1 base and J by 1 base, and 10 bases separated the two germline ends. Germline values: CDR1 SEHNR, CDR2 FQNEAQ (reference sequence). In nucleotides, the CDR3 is TGTGCCAGCAGCTTAGAGCCCGTTAAGAACACTGAAGCTTTCTTT. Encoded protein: CASSLEPVKNTEAFF.

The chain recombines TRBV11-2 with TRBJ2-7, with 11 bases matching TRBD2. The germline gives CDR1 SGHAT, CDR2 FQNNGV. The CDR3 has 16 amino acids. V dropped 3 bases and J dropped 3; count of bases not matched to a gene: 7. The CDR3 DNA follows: TGTGCCAGCAGCTTGCCCATAGCGGGAGGGAACTACGAGCAGTACTTC. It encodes CASSLPIAGGNYEQYF.

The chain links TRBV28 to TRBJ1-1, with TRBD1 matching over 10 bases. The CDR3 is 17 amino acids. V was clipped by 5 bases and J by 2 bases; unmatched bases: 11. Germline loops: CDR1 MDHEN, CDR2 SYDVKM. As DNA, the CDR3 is TGTGCCAGCAGTAGCGGCGACAGGGGGCTAATTAACACTGAAGCTTTCTTT. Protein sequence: CASSSGDRGLINTEAFF.